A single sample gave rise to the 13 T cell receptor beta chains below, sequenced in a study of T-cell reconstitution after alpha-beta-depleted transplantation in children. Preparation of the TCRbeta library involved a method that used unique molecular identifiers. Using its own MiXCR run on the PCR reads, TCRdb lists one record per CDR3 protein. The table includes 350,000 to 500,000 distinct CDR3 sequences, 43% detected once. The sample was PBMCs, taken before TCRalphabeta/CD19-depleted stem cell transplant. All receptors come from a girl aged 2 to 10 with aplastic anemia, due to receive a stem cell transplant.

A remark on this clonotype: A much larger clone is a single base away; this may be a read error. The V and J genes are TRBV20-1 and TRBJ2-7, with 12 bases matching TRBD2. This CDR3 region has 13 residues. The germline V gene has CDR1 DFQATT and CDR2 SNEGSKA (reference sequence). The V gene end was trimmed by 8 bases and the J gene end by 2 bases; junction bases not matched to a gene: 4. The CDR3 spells CSSRTSGTYEQYF. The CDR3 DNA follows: TGCAGTTCCCGGACTAGCGGGACCTACGAGCAGTACTTC.

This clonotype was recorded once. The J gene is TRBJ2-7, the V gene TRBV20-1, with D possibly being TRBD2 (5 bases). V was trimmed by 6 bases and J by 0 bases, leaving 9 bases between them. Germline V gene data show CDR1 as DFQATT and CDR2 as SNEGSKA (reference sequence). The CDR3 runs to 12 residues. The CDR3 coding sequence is TGCAGTGCAGGACTGAACTCCTACGAGCAGTACTTC. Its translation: CSAGLNSYEQYF.

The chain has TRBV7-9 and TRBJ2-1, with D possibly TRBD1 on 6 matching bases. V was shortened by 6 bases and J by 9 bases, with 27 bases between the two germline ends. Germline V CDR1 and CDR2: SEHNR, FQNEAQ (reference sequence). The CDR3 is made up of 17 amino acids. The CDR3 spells CASSPPTQGSLRGEQFF. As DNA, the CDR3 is TGTGCCAGCAGTCCCCCGACCCAGGGGTCACTTAGGGGTGAGCAGTTCTTC. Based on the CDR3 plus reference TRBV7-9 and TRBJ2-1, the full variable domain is DTGVSQNPRHKITKRGQNVTFRCDPISEHNRLYWYRQTLGQGPEFLTYFQNEAQLEKSRLLSDRFSAERPKGSFSTLEIQRTEQGDSAMYLCASSPPTQGSLRGEQFFGPGTRLTVL.

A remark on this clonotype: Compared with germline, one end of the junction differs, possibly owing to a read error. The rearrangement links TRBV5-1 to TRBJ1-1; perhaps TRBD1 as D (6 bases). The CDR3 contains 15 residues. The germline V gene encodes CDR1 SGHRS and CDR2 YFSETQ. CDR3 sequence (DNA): TGCGCCAGCAGCTTGGTATCCAGGGGTGACACTCAAGCTTTCTTT. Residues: CASSLVSRGDTQAFF.

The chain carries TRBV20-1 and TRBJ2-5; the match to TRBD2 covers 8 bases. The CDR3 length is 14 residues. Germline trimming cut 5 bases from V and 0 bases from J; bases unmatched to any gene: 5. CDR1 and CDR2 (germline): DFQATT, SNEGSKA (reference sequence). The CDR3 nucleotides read TGCAGTGCTCCACGCGGGGGGAACCAAGAGACCCAGTACTTC. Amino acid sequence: CSAPRGGNQETQYF.

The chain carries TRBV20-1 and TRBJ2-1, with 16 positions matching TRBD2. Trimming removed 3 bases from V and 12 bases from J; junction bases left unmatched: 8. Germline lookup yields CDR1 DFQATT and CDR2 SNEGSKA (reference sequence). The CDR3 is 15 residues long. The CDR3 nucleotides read TGCAGTGCTAGGCCCGGGACTAGCGGGAGGGAATGGCAGTTCTTC. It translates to CSARPGTSGREWQFF.

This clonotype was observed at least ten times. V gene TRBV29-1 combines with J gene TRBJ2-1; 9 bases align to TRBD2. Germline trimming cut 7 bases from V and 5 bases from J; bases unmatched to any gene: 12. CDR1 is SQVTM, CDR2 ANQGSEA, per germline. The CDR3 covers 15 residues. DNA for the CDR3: TGCAGCGCCCCTAGCGGGGCCCTCGGTAACAATGAGCAGTTCTTC. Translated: CSAPSGALGNNEQFF.

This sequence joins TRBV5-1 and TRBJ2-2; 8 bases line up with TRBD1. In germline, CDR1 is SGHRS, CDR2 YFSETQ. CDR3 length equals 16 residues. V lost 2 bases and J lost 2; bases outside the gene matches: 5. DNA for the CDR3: TGCGCCAGCAGCTTTCCCGGGACAGGCAACACCGGGGAGCTGTTTTTT. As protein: CASSFPGTGNTGELFF.

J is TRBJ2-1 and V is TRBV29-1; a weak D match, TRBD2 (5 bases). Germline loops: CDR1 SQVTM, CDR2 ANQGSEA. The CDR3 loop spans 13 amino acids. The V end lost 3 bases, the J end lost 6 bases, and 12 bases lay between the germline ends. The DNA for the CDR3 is TGCAGCGTTGAGCTCGGGGTCCCCAATGAGCAGTTCTTC. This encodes CSVELGVPNEQFF.

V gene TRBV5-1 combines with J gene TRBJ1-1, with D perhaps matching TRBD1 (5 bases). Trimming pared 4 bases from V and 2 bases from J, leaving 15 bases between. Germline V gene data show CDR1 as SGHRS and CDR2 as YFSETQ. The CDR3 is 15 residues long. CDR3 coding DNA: TGCGCCAGCAGCGGGGACCTCCTTTATAACACTGAAGCTTTCTTT. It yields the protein CASSGDLLYNTEAFF.

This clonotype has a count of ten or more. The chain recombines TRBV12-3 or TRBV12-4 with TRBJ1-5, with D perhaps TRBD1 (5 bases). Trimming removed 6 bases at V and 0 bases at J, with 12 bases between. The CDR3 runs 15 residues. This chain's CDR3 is CASRVMGGSNQPQHF. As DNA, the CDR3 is TGTGCCAGCAGGGTGATGGGGGGTAGCAATCAGCCCCAGCATTTT.

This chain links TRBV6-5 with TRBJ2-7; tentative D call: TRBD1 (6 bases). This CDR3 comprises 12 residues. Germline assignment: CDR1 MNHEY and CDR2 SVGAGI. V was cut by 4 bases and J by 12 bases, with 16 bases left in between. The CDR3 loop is CASSSVQGMAYF. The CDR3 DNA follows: TGTGCCAGCAGTTCGGTACAGGGTATGGCGTACTTC.

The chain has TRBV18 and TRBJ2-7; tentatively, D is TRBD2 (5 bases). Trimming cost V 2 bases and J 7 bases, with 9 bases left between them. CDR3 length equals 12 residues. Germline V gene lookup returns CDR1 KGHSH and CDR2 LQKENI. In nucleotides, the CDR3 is TGTGCCAGCTCACCAGCGGGCCAAGAGCAGTACTTC. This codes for CASSPAGQEQYF.